This T cell receptor (beta chain) is drawn from a study of response to subunit inactivated influenza vaccine. TCRdb itself ran the RT-PCR reads through MiXCR, one entry per CDR3 protein. Among some 190,000 distinct CDR3 sequences listed, approximately 14% were seen once. The source was CD8+ T cells sorted from PBMCs, collected around 5 days after vaccination. The clonotype originates from a man aged 45-60 years who received an inactivated influenza vaccine.

The CDR3 nucleotides are TGTGCCAGCAGTTACCAGGGCCGGACTGAAGCTTTCTTT. As protein: CASSYQGRTEAFF. The V gene is TRBV6-5, the J gene TRBJ1-1; tentative D call: TRBD1 (5 bases). Germline CDR1 MNHEY, CDR2 SVGAGI. V dropped 2 bases and J dropped 5 bases, with 9 bases sitting between them. The CDR3 has 13 residues.